This T cell receptor beta chain was captured in a study of T cell responses to AZD1222 COVID-19 vaccine. Study-wide results and limits: Baseline seropositivity characterized only a handful of AZD1222 recipients.

On this clone: The antigen remains undetermined.

Germline lookup yields CDR1 MNHEY and CDR2 SMNVEV (reference sequence). The ends were cut back, 6 bases at V and 5 bases at J, with 16 bases in the middle. The CDR3 extends over 14 amino acids. Here immunoSEQ multiplex PCR was the method, and the copy in TCRdb shows in-frame clones only, minus some. The sample records fewer than 150,000 clones, about 93% being singletons. The chain couples TRBV27 to TRBJ1-1; TRBD1 might be the D (5 bases). The source material was peripheral blood, sampled 28 days after the second AZD1222 dose. The receptor's source is an adult who received the AZD1222 COVID-19 vaccine. The DNA of the CDR3 is TGTGCCAGCAGAGAGACCCCCGGGGGGACTGAAGCTTTCTTT. Translated: CASRETPGGTEAFF.